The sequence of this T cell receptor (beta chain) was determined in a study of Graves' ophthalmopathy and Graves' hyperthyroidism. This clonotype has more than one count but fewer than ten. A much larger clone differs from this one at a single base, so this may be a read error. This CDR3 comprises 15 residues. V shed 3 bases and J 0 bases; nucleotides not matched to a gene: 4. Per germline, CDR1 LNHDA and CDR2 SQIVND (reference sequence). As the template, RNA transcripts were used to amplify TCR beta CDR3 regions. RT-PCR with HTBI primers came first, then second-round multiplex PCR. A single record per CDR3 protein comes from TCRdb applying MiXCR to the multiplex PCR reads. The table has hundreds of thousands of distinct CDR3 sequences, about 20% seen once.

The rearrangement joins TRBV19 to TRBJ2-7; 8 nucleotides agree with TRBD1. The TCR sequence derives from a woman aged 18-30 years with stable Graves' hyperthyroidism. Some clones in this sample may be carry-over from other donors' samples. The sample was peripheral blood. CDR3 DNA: TGTGCCAGTAGTATTGGACAGGGAGGCTCCTACGAGCAGTACTTC. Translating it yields CASSIGQGGSYEQYF.